This TCR beta chain stems from a study of OX40 agonist ivuxolimab in advanced cancers. The CDR3 length is 14 residues. V shed 6 bases and J 3 bases; nucleotides not matched to a gene: 4. In germline, CDR1 is SQVTM, CDR2 ANQGSEA. Data came from immunoSEQ multiplex PCR; TCRdb stores just in-frame clones and leaves some out. The table includes about 100,000 clones, 75% to 90% detected once. This TCR was recovered from an adult with an advanced solid tumor such as melanoma, head and neck, liver or kidney cancer. This specimen consisted of CD4+ or CD8+ T cells sorted from blood, obtained in a trial of the OX40 agonist ivuxolimab. The V and J genes are TRBV29-1 and TRBJ2-7, with TRBD2 matching 14 bases. The CDR3 sequence is CSVEGLAGDYEQYF. CDR3 nucleotide sequence: TGCAGCGTGGAGGGACTAGCGGGGGACTACGAGCAGTACTTC.